These 9 T cell receptor beta chains were all obtained from the same sample, sequenced in a study of early T cells in non-severe SARS-CoV-2 infection. TCRdb passed the 5' RACE reads through MiXCR, listing each CDR3 protein once. Of 65,000 to 85,000 distinct CDR3 sequences in the sample, around a tenth were seen once. Sequencing was carried out using whole blood. The receptors here all came from an adult who was a healthcare worker with PCR-confirmed SARS-CoV-2 infection or an uninfected control (not recorded which).

J is TRBJ2-1 and V is TRBV7-2, with a tentative D call TRBD2 (5 bases). Trimming left V 3 bases short and J 8 bases short, with 11 bases between. Germline lookup yields CDR1 SGHTA and CDR2 FQGNSA. CDR3 length: 13 residues. The CDR3 here is CASSFRNGDEQFF. CDR3 in DNA: TGTGCCAGCAGCTTTAGAAACGGGGATGAGCAGTTCTTC.

This clonotype was detected many times. The chain has TRBV9 and TRBJ2-7; D possibly corresponds to TRBD2 (7 bases). CDR3 size: 14 residues. V lost 7 bases, J lost 0 bases, and 14 bases lay in between. Per the germline V gene, CDR1 is SGDLS and CDR2 is YYNGEE. CDR3 region: CASSEGGVSYEQYF. As DNA, the CDR3 is TGTGCCAGCTCCGAAGGGGGGGTCTCCTACGAGCAGTACTTC.

Ten or more counts support this clonotype. The rearrangement uses TRBV20-1 and TRBJ1-3; possibly TRBD1 for D (5 bases). The CDR3 is 12 amino acids. The germline V gene has CDR1 DFQATT and CDR2 SNEGSKA (reference sequence). V was pared by 7 bases and J by 8 bases, with 15 bases between. The CDR3 DNA reads as TGCAGTGGATCAGGGAAGGAGGACACCATATATTTT. Protein sequence: CSGSGKEDTIYF.

This clonotype was seen at least ten times. The chain uses TRBV19 and TRBJ2-7, with D possibly matching TRBD2 (5 bases). The germline V and J ends were trimmed by 1 base and 6 bases, with 13 bases remaining between them. There are 14 residues in the CDR3. Per the germline V gene, CDR1 is LNHDA and CDR2 is SQIVND (reference sequence). The DNA for the CDR3 is TGTGCCAGTAGTATAGCTCATAGCGCCGGCGAGCAGTACTTC. Translation: CASSIAHSAGEQYF.

This clonotype occurred many times. The J gene is TRBJ1-4, the V gene TRBV6-2 or TRBV6-3; the D is unclear. Trimming cost V 4 bases and J 0 bases, with 6 bases left between them. Looked up from germline, CDR1 is MNHEY and CDR2 is SVGEGT. There are 14 residues in the CDR3. CDR3 in DNA: TGTGCCAGCAGTTCGAGGACAACTAATGAAAAACTGTTTTTT. It encodes CASSSRTTNEKLFF.

In this sample, this clonotype turned up many times. For the CDR3, the DNA is TGTGCCAGTAGTGGGGGCGGGACAGGGAACTACGAGCAGTACTTC. Translated, it gives CASSGGGTGNYEQYF. The genes are TRBV19 and TRBJ2-7; TRBD1 matches at 9 bases. The CDR3 consists of 15 residues. The germline gives CDR1 LNHDA, CDR2 SQIVND (reference sequence). The V segment lost 5 bases and the J segment 3 bases; nucleotides outside the gene matches: 8.

The chain couples TRBV7-9 to TRBJ1-6; D remains ambiguous. Per germline, CDR1 SEHNR and CDR2 FQNEAQ (reference sequence). Trimming shortened V by 2 bases and J by 6 bases, and 11 bases separated the two germline ends. This CDR3 has 15 amino acids. CDR3 residues: CASSLYAQPNSPLHF. The CDR3, as DNA: TGTGCCAGCAGCTTATACGCCCAGCCTAATTCACCCCTCCACTTT.

The table lists this clonotype with many counts. CDR3 residues: CAISVNRGFEQYF. CDR3 sequence (DNA): TGTGCCATCAGTGTGAACAGGGGGTTTGAGCAGTACTTC. The gene calls are TRBV10-3 and TRBJ2-7; 8 nucleotides agree with TRBD1. J gave up 7 bases and V 4 bases, and 6 bases lay outside the gene matches. The CDR3 runs 13 residues. The germline V gene encodes CDR1 ENHRY and CDR2 SYGVKD.

This clonotype appeared many times. The chain combines TRBV6-5 with TRBJ2-7, with D perhaps TRBD1 (5 bases). CDR1 is MNHEY and CDR2 is SVGAGI in the germline V gene. V dropped 0 bases and J dropped 6 bases, with 15 bases sitting between them. The CDR3 extends over 15 amino acids. The CDR3 bases are TGTGCCAGCAGTTACTCGAAGTTAGGGGATTTCGAGCAGTACTTC. Translation: CASSYSKLGDFEQYF.